This is a list of T cell receptor beta chains from one sample in a study of response to subunit inactivated influenza vaccine. MiXCR, run by TCRdb on the RT-PCR reads, gives a single entry per CDR3 protein. In the table there are some 520,000 distinct CDR3 sequences, 16% of which are singletons. The source material was CD4+ T cells sorted from PBMCs, sampled less than 30 months after vaccination. The receptors come from a man aged 45-69 years who received an inactivated influenza vaccine. Each CDR3 is given with its conserved first and last residue. D genes are given only for firm matches. Size values are once, few and many counts, or a class for expanded clones, and some rows have none.

v_call	clone_size	d_call	j_call	cdr3_nt	cdr3_aa
TRBV20-1	-	TRBD1	TRBJ1-1	TGCAGTGCTAGGACAATACAGGGGGTCTTT	CSARTIQGVF
TRBV20-1	-	TRBD2	TRBJ2-1	TGCAGTGCTAGGCTAGCGGGAGGCCTCGCATTCAATGAGCAGTTCTTC	CSARLAGGLAFNEQFF
TRBV20-1	-	TRBD2	TRBJ2-5	TGCAGTGCTAGAAACACACGACTAGCGGGGTTGGAGACCCAGTACTTC	CSARNTRLAGLETQYF
TRBV15	few	-	TRBJ2-2	TGTGCCACCAGCAGTAAAGCCGGAACAGGGCCTTCCGGGGAGCTGTTTTTT	CATSSKAGTGPSGELFF
TRBV25-1	-	-	TRBJ2-2	TGTGCCAGCAGTGAGGGAGGCGGGGAGCTGTTTTTT	CASSEGGGELFF
TRBV27	-	-	TRBJ2-7	TGTGCCAGCTGGGCGCGAGTGGACTACGAGCAGTACTTC	CASWARVDYEQYF
TRBV29-1	-	-	TRBJ1-2	TGCAGCGTCAGGGGTTTGGATGGCTACACCTTC	CSVRGLDGYTF
TRBV29-1	-	-	TRBJ1-2	TGCAGCGTTGGACAACAGGGCGGAGGCTACACCTTC	CSVGQQGGGYTF
TRBV6-2/TRBV6-3	many	TRBD2	TRBJ2-7	TGTGCCAGCAGCCGGCGGACTAGCGGGAGTAACGAGCAGTACTTC	CASSRRTSGSNEQYF
TRBV28	many	-	TRBJ2-5	TGTGCCAGCAGTTCCAGATCGGGACTCCCCCAAGAGACCCAGTACTTC	CASSSRSGLPQETQYF
TRBV10-3	few	-	TRBJ2-3	TGTGCCATACAACCGGGCACAAACACAGATACGCAGTATTTT	CAIQPGTNTDTQYF
TRBV7-3	-	-	TRBJ2-1	TGTGCCAGCAGAGAGGACACGGTGGGCGAGCAGTTCTTC	CASREDTVGEQFF
TRBV20-1	-	-	TRBJ2-1	TGCAGTGCGCAGGGGGGCGGGAGCGGGAATGAGCAGTTCTTC	CSAQGGGSGNEQFF
TRBV4-2	-	-	TRBJ1-2	TGTGCCAGCAGCCAAGAGATGGCCTCTAACTATGGCTACACCTTC	CASSQEMASNYGYTF
TRBV3-1	-	-	TRBJ1-1	TGTGCCAGCAGCCAATTAGTCGCGAACACTGAAGCTTTCTTT	CASSQLVANTEAFF
TRBV12-3/TRBV12-4	-	-	TRBJ2-2	TGTGCCAGCAGTTCCGGGACCCTCGGTACCGGGGAGCTGTTTTTT	CASSSGTLGTGELFF
TRBV30	few	-	TRBJ1-1	TGTGCCTGGAGTAAAACAGGGAGAACTGAAGCTTTCTTT	CAWSKTGRTEAFF
TRBV12-3/TRBV12-4	-	-	TRBJ2-3	TGTGCCAGCTCCCCCAGCATAAGGGCCACAGATACGCAGTATTTT	CASSPSIRATDTQYF
TRBV20-1	few	-	TRBJ2-7	TGCAGTGCTAGAGATCATTTGATCTACGAGCAGTACTTC	CSARDHLIYEQYF
TRBV7-9	many	-	TRBJ1-1	TGTGCCAGCAGCCTATCAGGGAGGCTGAACACTGAAGCTTTCTTT	CASSLSGRLNTEAFF
TRBV11-2	-	-	TRBJ1-4	TGTGCCAGCAGCTTGGGCGGAGCTTTAGGGGAAAAACTGTTTTTT	CASSLGGALGEKLFF
TRBV10-1	-	-	TRBJ2-3	TGCGCCAGCCGGGACTCAGAATTCACAGATACGCAGTATTTT	CASRDSEFTDTQYF